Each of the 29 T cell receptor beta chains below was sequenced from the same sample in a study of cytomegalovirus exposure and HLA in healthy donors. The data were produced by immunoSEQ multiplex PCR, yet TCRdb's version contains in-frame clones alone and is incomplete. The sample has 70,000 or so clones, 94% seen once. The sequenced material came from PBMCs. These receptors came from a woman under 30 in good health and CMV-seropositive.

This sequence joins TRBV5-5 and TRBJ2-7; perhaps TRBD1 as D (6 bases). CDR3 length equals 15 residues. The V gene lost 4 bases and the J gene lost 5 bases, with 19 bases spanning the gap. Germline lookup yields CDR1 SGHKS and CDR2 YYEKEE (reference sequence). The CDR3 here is CASSQVRQVGDEQYF. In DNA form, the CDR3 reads TGTGCCAGCAGCCAAGTACGACAGGTGGGGGACGAGCAGTACTTC.

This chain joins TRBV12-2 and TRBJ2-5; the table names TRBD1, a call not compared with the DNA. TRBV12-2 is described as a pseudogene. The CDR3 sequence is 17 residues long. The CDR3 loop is CASRLVGPGQYQETQYF. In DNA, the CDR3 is TGTGCAAGTCGCTTAGTGGGGCCGGGACAGTACCAAGAGACCCAGTACTTC.

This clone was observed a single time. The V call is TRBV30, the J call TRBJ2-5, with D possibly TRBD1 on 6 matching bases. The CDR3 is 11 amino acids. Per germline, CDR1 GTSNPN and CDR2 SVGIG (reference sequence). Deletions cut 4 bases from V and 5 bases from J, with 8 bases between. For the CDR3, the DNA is TGTGCCTGGACAGGGGAGGAGACCCAGTACTTC. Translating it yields CAWTGEETQYF. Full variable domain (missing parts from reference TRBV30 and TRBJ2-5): SQTIHQWPATLVQPVGSPLSLECTVEGTSNPNLYWYRQAAGRGLQLLFYSVGIGQISSEVPQNLSASRPQDRQFILSSKKLLLSDSGFYLCAWTGEETQYFGPGTRLLVL.

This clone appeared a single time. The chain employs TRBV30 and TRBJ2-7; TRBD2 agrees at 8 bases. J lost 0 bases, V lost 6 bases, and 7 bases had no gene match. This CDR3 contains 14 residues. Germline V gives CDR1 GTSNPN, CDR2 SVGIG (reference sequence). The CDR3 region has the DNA TGTGCCTGCCCCACGGGGGGGGGCTCCTACGAGCAGTACTTC. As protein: CACPTGGGSYEQYF.

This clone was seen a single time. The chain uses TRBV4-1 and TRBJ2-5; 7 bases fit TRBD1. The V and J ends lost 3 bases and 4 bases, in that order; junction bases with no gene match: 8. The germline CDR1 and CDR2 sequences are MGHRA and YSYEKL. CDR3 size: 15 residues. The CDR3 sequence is CASSQAERQGETQYF. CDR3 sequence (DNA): TGCGCCAGCAGCCAGGCAGAAAGACAGGGAGAGACCCAGTACTTC.

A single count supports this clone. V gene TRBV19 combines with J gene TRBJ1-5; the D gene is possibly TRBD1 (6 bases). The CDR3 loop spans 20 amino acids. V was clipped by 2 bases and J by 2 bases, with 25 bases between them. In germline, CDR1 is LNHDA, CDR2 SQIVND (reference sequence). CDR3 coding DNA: TGTGCCAGTAGTATACCGGCGGGCAGGGACATATCGGCTGGCAATCAGCCCCAGCATTTT. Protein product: CASSIPAGRDISAGNQPQHF.

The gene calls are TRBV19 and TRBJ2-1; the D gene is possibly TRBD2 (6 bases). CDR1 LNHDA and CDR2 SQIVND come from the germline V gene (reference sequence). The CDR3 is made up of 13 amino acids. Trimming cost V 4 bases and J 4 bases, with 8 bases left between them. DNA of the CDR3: TGTGCCAGTAGTACGGGACTTTACAATGAGCAGTTCTTC. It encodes CASSTGLYNEQFF.

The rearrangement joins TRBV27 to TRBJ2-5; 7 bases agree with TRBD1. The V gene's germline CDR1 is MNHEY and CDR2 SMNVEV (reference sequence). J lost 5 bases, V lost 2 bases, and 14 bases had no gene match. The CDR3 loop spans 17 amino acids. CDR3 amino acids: CASSLSLGGPLGETQYF. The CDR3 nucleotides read TGTGCCAGCAGTTTAAGTTTAGGGGGCCCCCTTGGGGAGACCCAGTACTTC.

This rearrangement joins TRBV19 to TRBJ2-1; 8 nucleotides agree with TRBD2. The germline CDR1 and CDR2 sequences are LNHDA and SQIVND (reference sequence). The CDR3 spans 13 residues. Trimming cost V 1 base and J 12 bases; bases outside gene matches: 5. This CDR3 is CASSIVGLERQFF. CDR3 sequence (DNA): TGTGCCAGTAGTATAGTGGGACTAGAGCGGCAGTTCTTC. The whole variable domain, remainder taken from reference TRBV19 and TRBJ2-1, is DGGITQSPKYLFRKEGQNVTLSCEQNLNHDAMYWYRQDPGQGLRLIYYSQIVNDFQKGDIAEGYSVSREKKESFPLTVTSAQKNPTAFYLCASSIVGLERQFFGPGTRLTVL.

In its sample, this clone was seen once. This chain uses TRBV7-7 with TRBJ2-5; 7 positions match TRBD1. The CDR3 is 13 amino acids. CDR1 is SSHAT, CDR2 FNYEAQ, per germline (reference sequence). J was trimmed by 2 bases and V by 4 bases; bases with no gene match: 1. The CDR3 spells CASSWDSQETQYF. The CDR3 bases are TGTGCCAGCAGCTGGGACAGTCAAGAGACCCAGTACTTC.

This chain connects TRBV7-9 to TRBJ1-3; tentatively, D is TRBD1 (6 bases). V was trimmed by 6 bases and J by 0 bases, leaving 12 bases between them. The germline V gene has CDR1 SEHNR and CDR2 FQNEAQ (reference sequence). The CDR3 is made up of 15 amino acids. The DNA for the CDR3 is TGTGCCAGCAGTTTCCCACAGGGCTCTGGAAACACCATATATTTT. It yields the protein CASSFPQGSGNTIYF.

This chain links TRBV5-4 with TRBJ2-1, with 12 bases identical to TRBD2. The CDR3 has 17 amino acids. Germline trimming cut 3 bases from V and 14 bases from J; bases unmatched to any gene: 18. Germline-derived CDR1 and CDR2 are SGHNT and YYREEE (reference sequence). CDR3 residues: CASSSPTSGRLRDWKFF. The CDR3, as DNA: TGTGCCAGCAGCTCCCCAACTAGCGGGAGGTTGCGAGACTGGAAGTTCTTC.

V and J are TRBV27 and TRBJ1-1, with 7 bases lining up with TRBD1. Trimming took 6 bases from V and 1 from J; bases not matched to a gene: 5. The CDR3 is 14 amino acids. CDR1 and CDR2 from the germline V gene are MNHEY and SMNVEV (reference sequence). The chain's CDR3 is CASRTGTANTEAFF. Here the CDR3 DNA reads TGTGCCAGCAGAACCGGGACAGCGAACACTGAAGCTTTCTTT.

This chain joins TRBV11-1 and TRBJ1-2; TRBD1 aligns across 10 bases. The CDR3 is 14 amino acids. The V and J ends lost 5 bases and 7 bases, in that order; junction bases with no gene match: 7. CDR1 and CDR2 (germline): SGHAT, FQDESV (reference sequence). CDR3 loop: CASSLPDRGSGYTF. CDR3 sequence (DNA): TGTGCCAGCAGCCTCCCGGACAGGGGGAGTGGCTACACCTTC.

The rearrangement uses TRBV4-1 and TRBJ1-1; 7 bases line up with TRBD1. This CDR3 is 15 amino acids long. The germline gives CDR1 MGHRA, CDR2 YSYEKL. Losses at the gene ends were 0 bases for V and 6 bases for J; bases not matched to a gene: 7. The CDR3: CASSQERTGVAEAFF. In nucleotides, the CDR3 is TGCGCCAGCAGCCAAGAAAGAACAGGGGTTGCTGAAGCTTTCTTT.

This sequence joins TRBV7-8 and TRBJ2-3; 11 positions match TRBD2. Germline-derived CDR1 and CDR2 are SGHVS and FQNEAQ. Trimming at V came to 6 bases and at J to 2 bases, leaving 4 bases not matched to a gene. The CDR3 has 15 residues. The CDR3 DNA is TGTGCCAGCAGTCCGACTAGCGGGGTCACAGATACGCAGTATTTT. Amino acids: CASSPTSGVTDTQYF.

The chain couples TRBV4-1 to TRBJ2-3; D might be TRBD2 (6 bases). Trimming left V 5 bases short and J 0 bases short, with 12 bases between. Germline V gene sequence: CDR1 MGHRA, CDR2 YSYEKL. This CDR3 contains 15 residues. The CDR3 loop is CASSGTLQSTDTQYF. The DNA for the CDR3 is TGCGCCAGCAGCGGGACTTTACAGAGCACAGATACGCAGTATTTT.

CDR3 sequence: CSVDLGTNEQYF. In nucleotides, the CDR3 is TGCAGCGTTGATCTCGGTACCAACGAGCAGTACTTC. The chain carries TRBV29-1 and TRBJ2-7; D gene ambiguous. This CDR3 is 12 amino acids long. Germline V gene lookup returns CDR1 SQVTM and CDR2 ANQGSEA. Trimming removed 3 bases from V and 5 bases from J, with 11 bases in between.

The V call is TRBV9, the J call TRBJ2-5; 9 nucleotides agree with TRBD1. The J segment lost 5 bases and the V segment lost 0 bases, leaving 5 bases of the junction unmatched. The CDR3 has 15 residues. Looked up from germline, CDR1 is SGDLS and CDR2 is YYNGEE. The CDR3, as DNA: TGTGCCAGCAGCGTAGTTGGGACAGGGTTGGAGACCCAGTACTTC. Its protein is CASSVVGTGLETQYF.

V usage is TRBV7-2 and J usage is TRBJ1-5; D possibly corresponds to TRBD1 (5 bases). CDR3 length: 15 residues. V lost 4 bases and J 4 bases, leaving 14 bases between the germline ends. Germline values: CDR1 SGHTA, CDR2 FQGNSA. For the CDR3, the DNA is TGTGCCAGCAGCTCAACTTATGGGGCAAATCAGCCCCAGCATTTT. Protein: CASSSTYGANQPQHF.

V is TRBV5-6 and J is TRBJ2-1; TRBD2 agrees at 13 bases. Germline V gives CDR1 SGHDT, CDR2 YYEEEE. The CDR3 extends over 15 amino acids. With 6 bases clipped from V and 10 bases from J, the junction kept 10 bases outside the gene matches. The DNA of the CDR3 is TGTGCCAGCACGCAACTAGCGGGAGGGCGGGGAGAGCAGTTCTTC. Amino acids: CASTQLAGGRGEQFF.

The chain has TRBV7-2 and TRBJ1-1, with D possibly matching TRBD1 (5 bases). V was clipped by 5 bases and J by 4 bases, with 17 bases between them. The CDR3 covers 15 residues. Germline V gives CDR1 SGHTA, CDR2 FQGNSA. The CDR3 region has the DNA TGTGCCAGCAGCCGAGACTGGGGCGGTGGCACTGAAGCTTTCTTT. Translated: CASSRDWGGGTEAFF.

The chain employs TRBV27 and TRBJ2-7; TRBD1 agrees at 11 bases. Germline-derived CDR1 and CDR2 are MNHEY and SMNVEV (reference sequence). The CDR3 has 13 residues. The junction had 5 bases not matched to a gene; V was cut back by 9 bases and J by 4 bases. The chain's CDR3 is CASMGQGGYEQYF. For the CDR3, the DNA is TGTGCCAGTATGGGACAGGGGGGTTACGAGCAGTACTTC.

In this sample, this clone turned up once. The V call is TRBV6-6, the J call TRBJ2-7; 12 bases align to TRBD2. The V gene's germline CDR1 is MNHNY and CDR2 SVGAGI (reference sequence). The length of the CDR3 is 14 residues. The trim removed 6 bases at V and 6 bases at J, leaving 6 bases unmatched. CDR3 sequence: CASSQLAGGGEQYF. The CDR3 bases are TGTGCCAGCAGCCAACTAGCGGGAGGAGGCGAGCAGTACTTC.

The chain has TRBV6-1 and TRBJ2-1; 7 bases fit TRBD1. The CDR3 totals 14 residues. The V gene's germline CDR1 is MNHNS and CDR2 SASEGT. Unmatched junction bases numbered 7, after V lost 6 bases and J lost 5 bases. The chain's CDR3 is CASSPGQVDNEQFF. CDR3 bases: TGTGCCAGCAGCCCTGGACAGGTTGACAATGAGCAGTTCTTC.

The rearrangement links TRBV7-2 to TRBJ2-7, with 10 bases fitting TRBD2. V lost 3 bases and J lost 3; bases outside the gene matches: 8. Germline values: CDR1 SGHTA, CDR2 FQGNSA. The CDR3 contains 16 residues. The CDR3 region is CASSFSAGGPDYEQYF. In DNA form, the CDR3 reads TGTGCCAGCAGCTTTTCAGCGGGAGGGCCTGACTACGAGCAGTACTTC. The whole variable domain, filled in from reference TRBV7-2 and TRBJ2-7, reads GAGVSQSPSNKVTEKGKDVELRCDPISGHTALYWYRQSLGQGLEFLIYFQGNSAPDKSGLPSDRFSAERTGGSVSTLTIQRTQQEDSAVYLCASSFSAGGPDYEQYFGPGTRLTVT.

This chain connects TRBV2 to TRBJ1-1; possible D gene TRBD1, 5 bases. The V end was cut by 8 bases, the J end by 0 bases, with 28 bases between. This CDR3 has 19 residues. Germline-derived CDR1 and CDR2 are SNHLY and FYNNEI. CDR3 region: CASGVVVGGGVAMNTEAFF. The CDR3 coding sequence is TGTGCCAGCGGGGTTGTAGTTGGCGGGGGGGTCGCCATGAACACTGAAGCTTTCTTT.

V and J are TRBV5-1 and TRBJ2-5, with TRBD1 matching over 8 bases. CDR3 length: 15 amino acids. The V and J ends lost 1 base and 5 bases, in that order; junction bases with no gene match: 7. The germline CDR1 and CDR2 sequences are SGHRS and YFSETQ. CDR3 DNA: TGCGCCAGCAGCTTGAGACAGGGGAGAGCTGAGACCCAGTACTTC. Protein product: CASSLRQGRAETQYF.

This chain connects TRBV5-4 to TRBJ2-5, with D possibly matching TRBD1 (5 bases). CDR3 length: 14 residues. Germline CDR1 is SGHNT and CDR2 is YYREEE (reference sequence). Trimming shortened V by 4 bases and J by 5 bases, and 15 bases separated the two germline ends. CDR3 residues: CASSATRAGETQYF. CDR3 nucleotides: TGTGCCAGCAGCGCGACCAGGGCCGGCGAGACCCAGTACTTC.